This is a list of T cell receptor beta chains from one sample in a study of technical replicates of blood from several donors. Some clones are missing from TCRdb's copy, which holds only in-frame ones; the method was immunoSEQ multiplex PCR. The sample has roughly 100,000 clones, approximately 96% seen once; the top ten hold 0.2% to 0.25%. Sequenced material: T cells isolated from PBMCs. The source is a human donor in good health. The CDR3 runs from the conserved cysteine through the conserved F or W. The order of the fields is V gene, J gene, clone size, D gene, CDR3 DNA, CDR3 protein. The D gene is left open where the match is weak. Rows may omit the clone size; those that give it use once, few, many or a size class.

>TRBV20-1|TRBJ1-2|NA|NA
TGCAGTGCTTTAGGAGGTGGCTACACCTTC
CSALGGGYTF
>TRBV9|TRBJ2-7|NA|TRBD2
TGTGCCAGCAGCGTAGGTCTAGCGGGGATCGAGCAGTACTTC
CASSVGLAGIEQYF
>TRBV5-1|TRBJ2-1|NA|NA
TGCGCCAGCAGTAAAGGACAGCACTACAATGAGCAGTTCTTC
CASSKGQHYNEQFF
>TRBV6-4|TRBJ1-5|once|TRBD1
TGTGCCAGCAGGACAGGGGGTGGCAATCAGCCCCAGCATTTT
CASRTGGGNQPQHF
>TRBV29-1|TRBJ2-1|once|NA
TGCAGCCTGGTTAGTTCGACCGACGGGGATGAGCAGTTCTTC
CSLVSSTDGDEQFF
>TRBV10-1|TRBJ2-2|NA|TRBD2
TGCGCCAGCAGTCGATCGCGATTAGGACTAGCGGGAGCTGGCGGGGAGCTGTTTTTT
CASSRSRLGLAGAGGELFF
>TRBV13|TRBJ2-7|NA|NA
TGTGCCAGCAGCAAACAGGGCCCCTACGAGCAGTACTTC
CASSKQGPYEQYF
>TRBV9|TRBJ2-2|NA|NA
TGTGCCAGCAGCGTAAGGGGGATGGGCGGGGAGCTGTTTTTT
CASSVRGMGGELFF
>TRBV29-1|TRBJ2-3|NA|NA
TGCAGCGTTGAAGATCTCTCAGGGGGCACAGATACGCAGTATTTT
CSVEDLSGGTDTQYF
>TRBV2|TRBJ1-1|NA|TRBD1
TGTGCCAGCAGTGAAAATGTGAGAGAGGGGGCGCGGACTGAAGCTTTCTTT
CASSENVREGARTEAFF
>TRBV5-1|TRBJ1-1|once|NA
TGCGCCAGCAGCTTATTGGCTTCCCTGAACACTGAAGCTTTCTTT
CASSLLASLNTEAFF
>TRBV10-1|TRBJ2-2|NA|NA
TGCGCCAGCAGAGCGAGACTAGAGACCGGGGAGCTGTTTTTT
CASRARLETGELFF
>TRBV25-1|TRBJ2-2|NA|NA
TGTGCCAGCATCAGGCGGGCCGGGGAGCTGTTTTTT
CASIRRAGELFF
>TRBV7-8|TRBJ1-3|NA|TRBD1
TGTGCCAGCAGCCCCCCAGGGACAGGGGGCAGAAACACCATATATTTT
CASSPPGTGGRNTIYF
>TRBV6-6|TRBJ2-1|NA|TRBD2
TGTGCCAGCGGGACTAGCGGGAGGGTGCAGTTCTTC
CASGTSGRVQFF
>TRBV5-4|TRBJ2-3|NA|NA
TGTGCCAGCAGCTTGGACAGGGTAACAGATACGCAGTATTTT
CASSLDRVTDTQYF
>TRBV6-1|TRBJ2-6|NA|NA
TGTGCCAGTGATCAGGGAACCGGGGCCAACGTCCTGACTTTC
CASDQGTGANVLTF
>TRBV7-7|TRBJ2-5|NA|NA
TGTGCCAGCAGCTCCCTGGGGGGAGAGACCCAGTACTTC
CASSSLGGETQYF
>TRBV28|TRBJ1-2|NA|TRBD1
TGTGCCAGCAGTACCACCGCAGGGGGAGGCTATGGCTACACCTTC
CASSTTAGGGYGYTF
>TRBV9|TRBJ2-3|NA|NA
TGTGCCAGCAGCCCACGGGTGAATCCCACAGATACGCAGTATTTT
CASSPRVNPTDTQYF
>TRBV11-2|TRBJ2-5|NA|TRBD2
TGTGCCAGCAGCTTAGGGCGCCTAGCGGAAGAGACCCAGTACTTC
CASSLGRLAEETQYF
>TRBV5-6|TRBJ2-7|NA|TRBD1
TGTGCCAGCAGCATAACCGGACAGGAGCACGAGCAGTACTTC
CASSITGQEHEQYF
>TRBV5-4|TRBJ1-2|NA|TRBD1
TGTGCCAGCAGCTCGGGACAGGGCTTTCAGTATGGCTACACCTTC
CASSSGQGFQYGYTF
>TRBV6-5|TRBJ1-2|NA|TRBD1
TGTGCCAGCAGGTCCGGGACAGTCTATGGCTACACCTTC
CASRSGTVYGYTF
>TRBV5-4|TRBJ1-2|NA|NA
TGTGCCAGCAGCTTGGCAGGGATGTATGGCTACACCTTC
CASSLAGMYGYTF
>TRBV13|TRBJ1-3|NA|NA
TGTGCCAGCAGCTTATCCGTCTTAGGAAACACCATATATTTT
CASSLSVLGNTIYF
>TRBV6-1|TRBJ2-6|NA|TRBD2
TGTGCCAGCAGTGAAAAGGGCGGGAGTCACTCTGGGGCCAACGTCCTGACTTTC
CASSEKGGSHSGANVLTF
>TRBV28|TRBJ2-7|NA|TRBD1
TGTGCCACGGGGACAGGGGGATTCGAGCAGTACTTC
CATGTGGFEQYF
>TRBV6-1|TRBJ1-4|NA|NA
TGTGCCAGCAGTGAATACAGAGATGAAAAACTGTTTTTT
CASSEYRDEKLFF
>TRBV7-8|TRBJ2-1|NA|NA
TGTGCCAGCAGCCTCACCCGGGACTCCCTTTACAATGAGCAGTTCTTC
CASSLTRDSLYNEQFF
>TRBV18|TRBJ2-7|NA|TRBD1
TGTGCCAGCTCACCCCGGGACAGGGGTTACGAGCAGTACTTC
CASSPRDRGYEQYF
>TRBV28|TRBJ2-1|NA|NA
TGTGCCAGCAGGGAACAGGGTACTGAGCAGTTCTTC
CASREQGTEQFF
>TRBV28|TRBJ1-2|NA|NA
TGTGCCAGCAGTTTGGTTCAGGGGACGTATGGCTACACCTTC
CASSLVQGTYGYTF
>TRBV19|TRBJ1-2|NA|NA
TGTGCCAGTAGACTGGGGCCAGGGGAAGGTCCATATGGCTACACCTTC
CASRLGPGEGPYGYTF
>TRBV10-1|TRBJ1-1|once|NA
TGCGCCAGCAGTAGGACAGACATGAACACTGAAGCTTTCTTT
CASSRTDMNTEAFF
>TRBV11-2|TRBJ2-3|NA|NA
TGTGCCAGCAGCTTAGTGTGGGCCACAGATACGCAGTATTTT
CASSLVWATDTQYF
>TRBV5-1|TRBJ1-6|NA|TRBD1
TGCGCCAGCAGCCCGGACAGGGTTAATTCACCCCTCCACTTT
CASSPDRVNSPLHF
>TRBV9|TRBJ1-2|NA|TRBD1
TGTGCCAGCAGCGTAGGAATCCGGGACAGGGGAAACTATGGCTACACCTTC
CASSVGIRDRGNYGYTF
>TRBV19|TRBJ1-2|once|TRBD1
TGTGCCAGTAGTATCCTCCGGGACAGGTCTGCTGGATCCAATGGCTACACCTTC
CASSILRDRSAGSNGYTF
>TRBV7-9|TRBJ2-3|NA|TRBD1
TGTGCCAGCAGCTTAGCGGGACAGGCCACAGATACGCAGTATTTT
CASSLAGQATDTQYF
>TRBV27|TRBJ1-5|NA|TRBD1
TGTGCCAGCAGTTCACAGGGGTTTAGCAATCAGCCCCAGCATTTT
CASSSQGFSNQPQHF
>TRBV7-9|TRBJ1-1|NA|NA
TGTGCCAGCAGCTTAGTAGGGGAAGGTGAAGCTTTCTTT
CASSLVGEGEAFF
>TRBV7-9|TRBJ2-7|NA|TRBD1
TGTGCCAGCAGCTCGGACAGGGGGCGCAGTGGCGGCCAATACTACGAGCAGTACTTC
CASSSDRGRSGGQYYEQYF
>TRBV15|TRBJ2-2|NA|NA
TGTGCCACCAGCCCCAAACTAGGCGTAGGGGAGCTGTTTTTT
CATSPKLGVGELFF
>TRBV29-1|TRBJ2-3|NA|TRBD2
TGCAGCGTGTTACTAGCGGGGGACTATACGCAGTATTTT
CSVLLAGDYTQYF
>TRBV18|TRBJ2-7|NA|NA
TGTGCCAGCTCACCAAACGCGGCCTACGAGCAGTACTTC
CASSPNAAYEQYF
>TRBV5-1|TRBJ2-1|NA|TRBD2
TGCGCCAGCAGCTTTTTAGCGGGGCCTAACAATGAGCAGTTCTTC
CASSFLAGPNNEQFF
>TRBV6-5|TRBJ2-6|NA|NA
TGTGCCAGCAGTATCCGACAGACTGGGGCCAACGTCCTGACTTTC
CASSIRQTGANVLTF
>TRBV29-1|TRBJ2-7|NA|TRBD1
TGCAGCGTGGGACAGGCTCACTACGAGCAGTACTTC
CSVGQAHYEQYF